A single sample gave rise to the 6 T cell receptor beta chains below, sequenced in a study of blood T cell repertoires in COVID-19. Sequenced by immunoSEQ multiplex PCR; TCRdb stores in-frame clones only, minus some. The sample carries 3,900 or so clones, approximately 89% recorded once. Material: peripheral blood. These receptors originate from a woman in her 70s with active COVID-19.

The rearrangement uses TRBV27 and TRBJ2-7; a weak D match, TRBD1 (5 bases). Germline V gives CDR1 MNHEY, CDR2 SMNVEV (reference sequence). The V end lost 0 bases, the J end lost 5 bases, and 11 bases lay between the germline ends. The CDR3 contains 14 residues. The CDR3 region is CASSLSGVVHEQYF. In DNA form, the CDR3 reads TGTGCCAGCAGTTTATCAGGGGTCGTCCACGAGCAGTACTTC.

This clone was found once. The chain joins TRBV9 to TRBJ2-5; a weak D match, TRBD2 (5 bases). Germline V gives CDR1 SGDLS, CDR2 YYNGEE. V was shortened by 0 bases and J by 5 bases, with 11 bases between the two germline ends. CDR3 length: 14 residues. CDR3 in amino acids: CASSVEASRETQYF. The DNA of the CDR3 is TGTGCCAGCAGCGTAGAGGCTAGCCGTGAGACCCAGTACTTC.

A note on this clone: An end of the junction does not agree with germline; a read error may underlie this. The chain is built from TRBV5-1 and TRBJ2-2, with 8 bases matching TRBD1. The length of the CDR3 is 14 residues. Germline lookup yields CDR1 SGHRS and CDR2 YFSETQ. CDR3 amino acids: CASRLDRVAGELFF. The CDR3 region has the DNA TGCGCCAGCAGATTGGACAGGGTTGCCGGGGAGCTGTTTTTT. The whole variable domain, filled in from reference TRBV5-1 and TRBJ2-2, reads KAGVTQTPRYLIKTRGQQVTLSCSPISGHRSVSWYQQTPGQGLQFLFEYFSETQRNKGNFPGRFSGRQFSNSRSEMNVSTLELGDSALYLCASRLDRVAGELFFGEGSRLTVL.

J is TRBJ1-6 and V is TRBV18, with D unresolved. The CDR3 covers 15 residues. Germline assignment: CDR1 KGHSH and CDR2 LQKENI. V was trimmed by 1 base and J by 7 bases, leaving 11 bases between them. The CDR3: CASSPQGGGNSPLHF. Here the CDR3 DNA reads TGTGCCAGCTCACCACAGGGTGGAGGGAATTCACCCCTCCACTTT.

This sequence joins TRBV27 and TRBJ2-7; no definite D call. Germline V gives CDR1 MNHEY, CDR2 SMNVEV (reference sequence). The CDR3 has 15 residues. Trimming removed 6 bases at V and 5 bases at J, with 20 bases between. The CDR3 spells CASRPARVPPHEQYF. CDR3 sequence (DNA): TGTGCCAGCAGGCCGGCCCGGGTCCCCCCCCACGAGCAGTACTTC.

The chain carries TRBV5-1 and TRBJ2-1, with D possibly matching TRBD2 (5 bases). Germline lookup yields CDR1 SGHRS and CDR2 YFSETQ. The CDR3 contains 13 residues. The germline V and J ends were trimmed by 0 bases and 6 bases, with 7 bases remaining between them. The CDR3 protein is CASSLGSANEQFF. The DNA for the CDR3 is TGCGCCAGCAGCTTGGGTAGCGCCAATGAGCAGTTCTTC.